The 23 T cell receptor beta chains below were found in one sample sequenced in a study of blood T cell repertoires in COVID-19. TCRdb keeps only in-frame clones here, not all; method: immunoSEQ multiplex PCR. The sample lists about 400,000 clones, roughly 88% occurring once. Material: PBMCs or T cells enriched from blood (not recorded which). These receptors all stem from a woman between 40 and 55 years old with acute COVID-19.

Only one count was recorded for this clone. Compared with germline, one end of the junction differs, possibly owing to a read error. CDR3 sequence reads: CASSPSGGNNEAFF. For the CDR3, the DNA is TGTGCCAGCAGCCCATCAGGGGGCAACAATGAAGCTTTCTTT. The rearrangement joins TRBV5-4 to TRBJ1-1, with 8 positions matching TRBD1. This CDR3 is 14 amino acids long. In germline, CDR1 is SGHNT, CDR2 YYREEE (reference sequence).

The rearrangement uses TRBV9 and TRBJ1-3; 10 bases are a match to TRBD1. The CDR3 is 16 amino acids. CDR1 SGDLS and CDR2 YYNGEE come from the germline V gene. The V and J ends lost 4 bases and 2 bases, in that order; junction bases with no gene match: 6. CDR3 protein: CASSIRTGGTGNTIYF. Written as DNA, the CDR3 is TGTGCCAGCAGCATTAGGACAGGGGGTACTGGAAACACCATATATTTT.

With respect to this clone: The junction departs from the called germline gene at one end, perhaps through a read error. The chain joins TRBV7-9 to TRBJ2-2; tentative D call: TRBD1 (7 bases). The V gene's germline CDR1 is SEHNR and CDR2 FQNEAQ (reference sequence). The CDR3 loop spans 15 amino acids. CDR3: CASSLGGGNAGELFF. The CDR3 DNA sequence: TGTGCCAGCAGCCTAGGGGGCGGGAACGCCGGGGAGCTGTTTTTT.

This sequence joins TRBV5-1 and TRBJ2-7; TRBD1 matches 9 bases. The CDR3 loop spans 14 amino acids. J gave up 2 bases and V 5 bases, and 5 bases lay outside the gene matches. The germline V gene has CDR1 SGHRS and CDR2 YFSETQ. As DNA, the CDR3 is TGCGCCAGCAGACCCGGGACAGGGACCTACGAGCAGTACTTC. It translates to CASRPGTGTYEQYF.

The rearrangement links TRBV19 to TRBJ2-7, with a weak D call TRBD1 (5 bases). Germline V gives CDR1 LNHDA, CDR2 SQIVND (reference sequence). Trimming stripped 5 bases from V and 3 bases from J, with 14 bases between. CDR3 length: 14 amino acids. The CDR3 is CASSREPQGYEQYF. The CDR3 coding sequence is TGTGCCAGTAGTCGCGAGCCCCAGGGCTACGAGCAGTACTTC. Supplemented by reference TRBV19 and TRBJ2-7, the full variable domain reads DGGITQSPKYLFRKEGQNVTLSCEQNLNHDAMYWYRQDPGQGLRLIYYSQIVNDFQKGDIAEGYSVSREKKESFPLTVTSAQKNPTAFYLCASSREPQGYEQYFGPGTRLTVT.

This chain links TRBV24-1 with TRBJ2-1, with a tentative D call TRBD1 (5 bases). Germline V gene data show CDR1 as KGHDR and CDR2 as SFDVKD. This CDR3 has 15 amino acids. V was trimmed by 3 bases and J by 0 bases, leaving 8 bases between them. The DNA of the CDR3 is TGTGCCACCAGTGATACAGGAAGCTCCTACAATGAGCAGTTCTTC. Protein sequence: CATSDTGSSYNEQFF.

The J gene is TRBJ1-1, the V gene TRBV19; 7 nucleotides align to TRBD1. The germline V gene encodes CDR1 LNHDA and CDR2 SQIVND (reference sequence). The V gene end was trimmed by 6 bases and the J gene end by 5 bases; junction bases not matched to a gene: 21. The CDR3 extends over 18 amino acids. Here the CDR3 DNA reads TGTGCCAGTAGGAGGGAGACAGCATTCCAGGGGGAAGGAACTGAAGCTTTCTTT. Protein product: CASRRETAFQGEGTEAFF.

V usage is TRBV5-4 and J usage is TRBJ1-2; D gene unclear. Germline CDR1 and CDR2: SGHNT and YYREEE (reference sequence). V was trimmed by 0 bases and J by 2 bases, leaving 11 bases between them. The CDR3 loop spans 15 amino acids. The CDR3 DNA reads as TGTGCCAGCAGCTTGGGGGGAGTAATAAACTATGGCTACACCTTC. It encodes CASSLGGVINYGYTF.

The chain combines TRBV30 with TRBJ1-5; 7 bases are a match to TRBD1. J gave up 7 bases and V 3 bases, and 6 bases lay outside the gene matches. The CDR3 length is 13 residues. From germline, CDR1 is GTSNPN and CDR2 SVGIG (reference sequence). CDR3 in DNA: TGTGCCTGGAGCTCACAGGGGCCGCAGCCCCAGCATTTT. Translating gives CAWSSQGPQPQHF.

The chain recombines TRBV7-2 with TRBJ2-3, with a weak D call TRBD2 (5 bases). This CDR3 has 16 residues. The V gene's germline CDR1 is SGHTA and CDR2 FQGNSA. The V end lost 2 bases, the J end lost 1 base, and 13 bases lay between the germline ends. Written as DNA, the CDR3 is TGTGCCAGCAGCTTAACGGGGTCCCGGGGCACAGATACGCAGTATTTT. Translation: CASSLTGSRGTDTQYF.

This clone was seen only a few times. The CDR3 is CSAQNGNTIYF. DNA of the CDR3: TGCAGTGCTCAAAATGGAAACACCATATATTTT. The chain carries TRBV20-1 and TRBJ1-3; D is uncertain. Germline CDR1 reads DFQATT; CDR2 reads SNEGSKA (reference sequence). With 5 bases removed from V and 3 bases from J, the gap between germline ends came to 5 bases. CDR3 length equals 11 residues.

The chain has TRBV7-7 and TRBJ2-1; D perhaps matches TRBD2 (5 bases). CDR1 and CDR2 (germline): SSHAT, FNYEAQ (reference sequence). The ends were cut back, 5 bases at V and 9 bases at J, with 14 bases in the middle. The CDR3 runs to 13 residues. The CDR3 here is CASSATRNSEQFF. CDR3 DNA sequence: TGTGCCAGCAGCGCCACTAGGAATTCTGAGCAGTTCTTC.

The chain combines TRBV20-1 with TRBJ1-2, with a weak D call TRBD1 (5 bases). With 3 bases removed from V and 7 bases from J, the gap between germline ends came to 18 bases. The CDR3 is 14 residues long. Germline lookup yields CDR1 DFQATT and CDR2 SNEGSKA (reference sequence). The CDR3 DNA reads TGCAGTGCTAGTGGCGGGGGTATCGGCCGTGGCTACACCTTC. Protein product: CSASGGGIGRGYTF.

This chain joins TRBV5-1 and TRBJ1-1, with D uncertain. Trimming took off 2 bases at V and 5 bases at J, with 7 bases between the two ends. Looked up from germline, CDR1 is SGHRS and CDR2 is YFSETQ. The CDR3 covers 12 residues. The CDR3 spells CASSLGRTEAFF. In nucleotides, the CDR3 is TGCGCCAGCAGCTTAGGGAGGACTGAAGCTTTCTTT.

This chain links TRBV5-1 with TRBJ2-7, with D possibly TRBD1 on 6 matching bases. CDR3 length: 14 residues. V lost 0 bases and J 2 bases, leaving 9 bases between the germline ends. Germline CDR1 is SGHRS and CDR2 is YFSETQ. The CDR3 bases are TGCGCCAGCAGCTTGGAACAGGGCCCCTACGAGCAGTACTTC. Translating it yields CASSLEQGPYEQYF.

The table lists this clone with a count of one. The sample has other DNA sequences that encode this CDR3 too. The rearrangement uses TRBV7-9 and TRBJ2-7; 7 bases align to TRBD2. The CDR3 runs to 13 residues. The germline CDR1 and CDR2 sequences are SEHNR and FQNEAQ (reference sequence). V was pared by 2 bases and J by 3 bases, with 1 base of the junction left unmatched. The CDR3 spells CASSLTGGYEQYF. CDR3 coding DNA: TGTGCCAGCAGCTTAACGGGGGGCTACGAGCAGTACTTC.

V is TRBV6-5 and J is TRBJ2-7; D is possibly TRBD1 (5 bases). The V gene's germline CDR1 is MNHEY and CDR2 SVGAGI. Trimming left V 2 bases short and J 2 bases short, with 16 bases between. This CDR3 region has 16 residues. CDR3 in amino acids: CASSYDIPGMAYEQYF. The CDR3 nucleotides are TGTGCCAGCAGTTACGATATTCCAGGGATGGCCTACGAGCAGTACTTC.

CDR3 bases: TGTGCCAGCAGCCGAACAGGGGGCGTGGGCTATGGCTACACCTTC. Its translation: CASSRTGGVGYGYTF. This chain joins TRBV2 and TRBJ1-2; 9 bases are shared with TRBD1. The germline gives CDR1 SNHLY, CDR2 FYNNEI. CDR3 size: 15 residues. The V and J ends lost 6 bases and 4 bases, in that order; junction bases with no gene match: 9.

CDR3 sequence (DNA): TGCGCCAGCAGCCACGGACAGGAGAGAAGGTACGAGCAGTACTTC. Amino acid sequence: CASSHGQERRYEQYF. The chain has TRBV4-1 and TRBJ2-7; TRBD1 matches 7 bases. Germline V CDR1 and CDR2: MGHRA, YSYEKL. The V gene end was trimmed by 3 bases and the J gene end by 4 bases; junction bases not matched to a gene: 9. The CDR3 contains 15 residues.

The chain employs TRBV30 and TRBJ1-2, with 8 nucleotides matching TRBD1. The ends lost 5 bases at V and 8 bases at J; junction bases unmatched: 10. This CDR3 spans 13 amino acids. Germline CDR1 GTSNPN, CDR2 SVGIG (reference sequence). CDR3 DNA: TGTGCCTGGCTCTACAGGGGGAGTAGGGGCTACACCTTC. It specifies CAWLYRGSRGYTF.

The CDR3 sequence is CASSHARQGAGGGYTF. CDR3 nucleotides: TGTGCCAGCAGCCACGCGAGACAGGGGGCGGGGGGTGGCTACACCTTC. The chain couples TRBV3-1 (or the pseudogene TRBV3-2) to TRBJ1-2; 10 positions agree with TRBD1. The CDR3 is made up of 16 amino acids. Germline CDR1 is LGHDT and CDR2 is YNNKEL (reference sequence). The V gene end was trimmed by 3 bases and the J gene end by 7 bases; junction bases not matched to a gene: 11.

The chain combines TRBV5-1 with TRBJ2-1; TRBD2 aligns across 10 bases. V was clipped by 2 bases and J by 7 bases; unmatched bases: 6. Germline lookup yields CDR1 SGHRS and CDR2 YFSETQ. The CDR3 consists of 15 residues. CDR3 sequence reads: CASSLLAGGLNEQFF. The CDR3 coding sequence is TGCGCCAGCAGCTTATTAGCGGGGGGCCTGAATGAGCAGTTCTTC.

CDR3 region: CASSYWTSGGNEQFF. CDR3 nucleotides: TGTGCCAGCTCTTACTGGACTAGCGGGGGGAATGAGCAGTTCTTC. The V call is TRBV18, the J call TRBJ2-1, with 14 bases aligning to TRBD2. The germline V gene encodes CDR1 KGHSH and CDR2 LQKENI. V gave up 6 bases and J gave up 7 bases; unmatched junction bases: 5. This CDR3 spans 15 amino acids. Together with reference TRBV18 and TRBJ2-1, the CDR3 gives the full variable domain: NAGVMQNPRHLVRRRGQEARLRCSPMKGHSHVYWYRQLPEEGLKFMVYLQKENIIDESGMPKERFSAEFPKEGPSILRIQQVVRGDSAAYFCASSYWTSGGNEQFFGPGTRLTVL.